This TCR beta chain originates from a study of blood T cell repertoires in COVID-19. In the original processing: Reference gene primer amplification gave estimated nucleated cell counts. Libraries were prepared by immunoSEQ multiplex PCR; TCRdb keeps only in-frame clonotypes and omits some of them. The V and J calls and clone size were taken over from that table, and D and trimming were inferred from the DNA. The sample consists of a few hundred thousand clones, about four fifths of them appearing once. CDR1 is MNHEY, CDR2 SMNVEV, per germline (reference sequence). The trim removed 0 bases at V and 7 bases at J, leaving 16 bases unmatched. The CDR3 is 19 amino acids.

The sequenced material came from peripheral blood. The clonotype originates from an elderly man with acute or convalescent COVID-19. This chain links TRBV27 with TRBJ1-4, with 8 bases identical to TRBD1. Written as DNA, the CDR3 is TGTGCCAGCAGTTTATCCGCCAGGGGGCTGGCTTATGAGGGTGAAAAACTGTTTTTT. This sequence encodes CASSLSARGLAYEGEKLFF.